The 23 T cell receptor beta chains given below trace back to one sample, sequenced in a study of blood T cell repertoires in COVID-19. Sequenced by immunoSEQ multiplex PCR; TCRdb stores in-frame clones only, minus some. The sample has about 170,000 clones; over 65% are singletons. Sequencing was performed on peripheral blood. The origin of the receptors is a man aged 55 to 70 with acute or convalescent COVID-19.

This chain connects TRBV30 to TRBJ2-5, with 9 bases lining up with TRBD2. Germline V gene sequence: CDR1 GTSNPN, CDR2 SVGIG (reference sequence). The CDR3 has 13 amino acids. With V trimmed by 4 bases and J by 5 bases, 5 bases remained unmatched. CDR3 region: CAWNLAGPETQYF. In nucleotides, the CDR3 is TGTGCCTGGAATCTAGCGGGGCCGGAGACCCAGTACTTC.

The chain combines TRBV12-3 or TRBV12-4 with TRBJ2-5; D is possibly TRBD1 (5 bases). The CDR3 totals 13 residues. V was clipped by 2 bases and J by 5 bases, with 9 bases between them. The CDR3 nucleotides are TGTGCCAGCAGTTTACTAGGGGTCGAGACCCAGTACTTC. Protein product: CASSLLGVETQYF.

CDR3 coding DNA: TGTGCCAGCAGTACTACAGGGAACACCGGGGAGCTGTTTTTT. Translation gives CASSTTGNTGELFF. J is TRBJ2-2 and V is TRBV27; the D gene is possibly TRBD1 (5 bases). Germline-derived CDR1 and CDR2 are MNHEY and SMNVEV (reference sequence). The CDR3 totals 14 residues. The V end lost 5 bases, the J end lost 1 base, and 8 bases lay between the germline ends.

This clone has just a few counts. This CDR3 is also generated by other DNA sequences in the sample. The J gene is TRBJ2-7, the V gene TRBV10-3; TRBD1 agrees at 9 bases. The CDR3 contains 12 residues. V shed 6 bases and J 7 bases; nucleotides not matched to a gene: 4. Germline V gene data show CDR1 as ENHRY and CDR2 as SYGVKD. CDR3 sequence reads: CAISGTGLEQYF. CDR3 coding DNA: TGTGCCATCAGCGGGACAGGGCTTGAGCAGTACTTC.

This rearrangement joins TRBV6-2 or TRBV6-3 to TRBJ1-6; tentative D call: TRBD1 (5 bases). Germline CDR1 MNHEY, CDR2 SVGEGT. Trimming removed 4 bases from V and 9 bases from J, with 13 bases in between. This CDR3 is built from 14 residues. The CDR3: CASSSTWGGSPLHF. The CDR3 DNA is TGTGCCAGCAGTTCGACTTGGGGGGGTTCACCCCTCCACTTT.

This sequence joins TRBV5-1 and TRBJ2-3; D gene ambiguous. CDR3 length equals 15 residues. The germline CDR1 and CDR2 sequences are SGHRS and YFSETQ. V gave up 3 bases and J gave up 2 bases, with 13 bases separating them. The CDR3 DNA sequence: TGCGCCAGCAGCTCCCCCGAAGAACACACAGATACGCAGTATTTT. Encoded protein: CASSSPEEHTDTQYF. Together with reference TRBV5-1 and TRBJ2-3, the CDR3 gives the full variable domain: KAGVTQTPRYLIKTRGQQVTLSCSPISGHRSVSWYQQTPGQGLQFLFEYFSETQRNKGNFPGRFSGRQFSNSRSEMNVSTLELGDSALYLCASSSPEEHTDTQYFGPGTRLTVL.

The genes are TRBV6-5 and TRBJ1-6, with unresolved D. V lost 6 bases, J lost 3 bases, and 9 bases lay in between. CDR3 size: 14 residues. The germline gives CDR1 MNHEY, CDR2 SVGAGI. Written as DNA, the CDR3 is TGTGCCAGCAGGCTCCGGGGCTATAATTCACCCCTCCACTTT. Protein product: CASRLRGYNSPLHF.

The chain combines TRBV4-3 with TRBJ1-6; D remains unclear. Germline lookup yields CDR1 LGHNA and CDR2 YSLEER. CDR3 size: 15 residues. Trimming shortened V by 0 bases and J by 9 bases, and 12 bases separated the two germline ends. Here the CDR3 reads CASSQDRSGVSPLHF. CDR3 in DNA: TGCGCCAGCAGCCAAGACAGGTCCGGGGTTTCACCCCTCCACTTT.

V usage is TRBV13 and J usage is TRBJ2-5, with 7 bases that match TRBD1. The V and J ends lost 2 bases and 4 bases, in that order; junction bases with no gene match: 4. The length of the CDR3 is 14 residues. Per the germline V gene, CDR1 is PRHDT and CDR2 is FYEKMQ (reference sequence). The chain's CDR3 is CASSLSTGLETQYF. The CDR3 region has the DNA TGTGCCAGCAGCTTATCGACAGGGTTAGAGACCCAGTACTTC.

This chain joins TRBV19 and TRBJ1-1; the match to TRBD1 covers 7 bases. Germline V gene lookup returns CDR1 LNHDA and CDR2 SQIVND (reference sequence). J gave up 5 bases and V 3 bases, and 12 bases lay outside the gene matches. This CDR3 has 16 amino acids. CDR3 sequence reads: CASSITARQGGTEAFF. CDR3 DNA sequence: TGTGCCAGTAGTATCACCGCCCGCCAGGGGGGTACTGAAGCTTTCTTT.

This clone was picked up a small number of times. V usage is TRBV5-1 and J usage is TRBJ2-3; 8 positions agree with TRBD1. The length of the CDR3 is 15 residues. J lost 6 bases, V lost 0 bases, and 6 bases had no gene match. The germline gives CDR1 SGHRS, CDR2 YFSETQ. The CDR3 nucleotides read TGCGCCAGCAGCTTGGGGCAGGGGGCAGGGGATACGCAGTATTTT. Protein: CASSLGQGAGDTQYF.

As for this clone: Other DNA sequences in the same sample also yield this CDR3. This chain joins TRBV4-2 and TRBJ1-2; 7 bases match TRBD1. Germline assignment: CDR1 LGHNA and CDR2 YNFKEQ. This CDR3 has 14 amino acids. V shed 0 bases and J 2 bases; nucleotides not matched to a gene: 0. The CDR3 spells CASSQDRGNYGYTF. In DNA, the CDR3 is TGTGCCAGCAGCCAAGACAGGGGGAACTATGGCTACACCTTC.

The chain recombines TRBV7-3 with TRBJ2-3, with TRBD1 as a possible D gene (5 bases). From germline, CDR1 is SGHTA and CDR2 FQGTGA. The V end lost 2 bases, the J end lost 0 bases, and 9 bases lay between the germline ends. This CDR3 spans 15 amino acids. The CDR3 region is CASSLLAGSTDTQYF. Written as DNA, the CDR3 is TGTGCCAGCAGCTTACTCGCAGGGAGCACAGATACGCAGTATTTT.

This chain uses TRBV25-1 with TRBJ1-2; TRBD1 agrees at 7 bases. The CDR3 has 13 amino acids. J gave up 3 bases and V 4 bases, and 2 bases lay outside the gene matches. Looked up from germline, CDR1 is MGHDK and CDR2 is SYGVNS. This chain's CDR3 is CASSAGTDYGYTF. Here the CDR3 DNA reads TGTGCCAGCAGTGCCGGGACAGACTATGGCTACACCTTC.

V is TRBV10-1 and J is TRBJ2-7, with D possibly matching TRBD1 (6 bases). The CDR3 runs to 20 residues. V lost 2 bases, J lost 1 base, and 27 bases lay in between. Germline loops: CDR1 WNHNN, CDR2 SYGVQD (reference sequence). The CDR3, as DNA: TGCGCCAGCAGTGAGCCTACCGAATATCCGGGACACCATAGATCCTACGAGCAGTACTTC. Amino acids: CASSEPTEYPGHHRSYEQYF.

This chain connects TRBV6-2 or TRBV6-3 to TRBJ1-2; 8 nucleotides match TRBD1. CDR1 is MNHEY and CDR2 is SVGEGT in the germline V gene. This CDR3 is 16 amino acids long. Trimming removed 2 bases from V and 2 bases from J; junction bases left unmatched: 7. CDR3 in DNA: TGTGCCAGCAGTTACCAACGAGGACAGGGAAACTATGGCTACACCTTC. Translating it yields CASSYQRGQGNYGYTF.

A single count supports this clone. The CDR3 DNA follows: TGTGCCAGCAGCCAAGTCTTGAGTTATCAGCCCCAGCATTTT. This translates into CASSQVLSYQPQHF. The chain joins TRBV4-2 to TRBJ1-5, with D uncertain. The CDR3 contains 14 residues. Germline V gene sequence: CDR1 LGHNA, CDR2 YNFKEQ. V shed 1 base and J shed 5 bases, with 9 bases lying between them.

The chain uses TRBV19 and TRBJ2-2, with D hard to call. Between the trimmed V and J ends, which lost 4 bases and 3 bases, there was a span of 18 bases. Germline loops: CDR1 LNHDA, CDR2 SQIVND (reference sequence). The CDR3 length is 17 residues. CDR3 region: CASSTDVPPRDTGELFF. CDR3 coding DNA: TGTGCCAGTAGTACAGACGTCCCCCCCCGAGACACCGGGGAGCTGTTTTTT.

This chain uses TRBV25-1 with TRBJ1-5, with TRBD1 matching over 8 bases. The CDR3 loop spans 15 amino acids. The germline gives CDR1 MGHDK, CDR2 SYGVNS. J gave up 3 bases and V 4 bases, and 5 bases lay outside the gene matches. The CDR3 here is CASSAGTGNNQPQHF. The CDR3 bases are TGTGCCAGCAGTGCAGGGACAGGAAACAATCAGCCCCAGCATTTT.

The rearrangement uses TRBV18 and TRBJ2-5, with no clear D. The V and J ends lost 4 bases and 5 bases respectively, with 14 bases between them. CDR1 and CDR2 (germline): KGHSH, LQKENI. The CDR3 loop spans 14 amino acids. CDR3 nucleotide sequence: TGTGCCAGCTCACGAGGCCAGCAGTTCGAGACCCAGTACTTC. As protein: CASSRGQQFETQYF. Full variable domain (missing parts from reference TRBV18 and TRBJ2-5): NAGVMQNPRHLVRRRGQEARLRCSPMKGHSHVYWYRQLPEEGLKFMVYLQKENIIDESGMPKERFSAEFPKEGPSILRIQQVVRGDSAAYFCASSRGQQFETQYFGPGTRLLVL.

The chain is built from TRBV9 and TRBJ1-5; 8 bases are a match to TRBD1. The CDR3 is 15 residues long. CDR1 is SGDLS, CDR2 YYNGEE, per germline. Trimming at V came to 4 bases and at J to 5 bases, leaving 8 bases not matched to a gene. CDR3 nucleotide sequence: TGTGCCAGCAGCCCTGGACAGGGTGAGTATCAGCCCCAGCATTTT. Translation gives CASSPGQGEYQPQHF.

V gene TRBV5-4 combines with J gene TRBJ1-2, with 9 bases identical to TRBD1. From germline, CDR1 is SGHNT and CDR2 YYREEE (reference sequence). The CDR3 contains 14 residues. V was pared by 4 bases and J by 7 bases, with 8 bases of the junction left unmatched. The CDR3 DNA sequence: TGTGCCAGCAGCCGGGGACAGGGAGATGGTGGCTACACCTTC. Translating it yields CASSRGQGDGGYTF.

The rearrangement links TRBV14 to TRBJ1-4; D is unresolved. Germline assignment: CDR1 SGHDN and CDR2 FVKESK. Trimming cost V 0 bases and J 10 bases, with 12 bases left between them. The CDR3 covers 14 residues. The CDR3 spells CASSQEGRGRKLFF. In DNA form, the CDR3 reads TGTGCCAGCAGCCAAGAAGGTCGGGGTAGAAAACTGTTTTTT.